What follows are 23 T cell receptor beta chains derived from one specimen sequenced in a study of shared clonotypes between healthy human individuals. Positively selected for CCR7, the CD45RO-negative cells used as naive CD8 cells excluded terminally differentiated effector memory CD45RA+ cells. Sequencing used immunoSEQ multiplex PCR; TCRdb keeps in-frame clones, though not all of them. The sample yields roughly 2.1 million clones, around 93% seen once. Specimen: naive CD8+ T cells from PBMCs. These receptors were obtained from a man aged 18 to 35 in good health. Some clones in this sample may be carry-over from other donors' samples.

The CDR3 sequence is CASSLGSSTGYEQFF. The CDR3 nucleotides read TGTGCCAGCAGCTTAGGGTCTAGCACCGGTTATGAGCAGTTCTTC. The V and J genes are TRBV7-3 and TRBJ2-1, with a possible D match to TRBD2 (5 bases). V was clipped by 2 bases and J by 8 bases, with 16 bases between them. Germline V CDR1 and CDR2: SGHTA, FQGTGA. This CDR3 is built from 15 residues.

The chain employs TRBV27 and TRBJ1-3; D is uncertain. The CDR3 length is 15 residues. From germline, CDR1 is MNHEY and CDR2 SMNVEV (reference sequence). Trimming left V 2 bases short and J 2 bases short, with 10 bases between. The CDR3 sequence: CASSLSSSAGNTIYF. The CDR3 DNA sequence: TGTGCCAGCAGTTTAAGTTCGTCCGCTGGAAACACCATATATTTT.

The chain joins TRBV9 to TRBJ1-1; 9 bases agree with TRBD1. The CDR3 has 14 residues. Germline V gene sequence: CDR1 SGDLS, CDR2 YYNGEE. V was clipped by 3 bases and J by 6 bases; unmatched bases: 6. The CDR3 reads CASSEGQGGAEAFF. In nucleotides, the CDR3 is TGTGCCAGCAGCGAGGGACAGGGTGGCGCTGAAGCTTTCTTT. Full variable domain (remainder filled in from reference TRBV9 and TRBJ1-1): DSGVTQTPKHLITATGQRVTLRCSPRSGDLSVYWYQQSLDQGLQFLIQYYNGEERAKGNILERFSAQQFPDLHSELNLSSLELGDSALYFCASSEGQGGAEAFFGQGTRLTVV.

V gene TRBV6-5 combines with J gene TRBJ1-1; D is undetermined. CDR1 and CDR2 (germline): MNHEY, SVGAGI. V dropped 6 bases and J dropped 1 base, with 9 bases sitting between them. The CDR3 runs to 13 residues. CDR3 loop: CASSRAPNTEAFF. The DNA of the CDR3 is TGTGCCAGCAGCCGGGCACCGAACACTGAAGCTTTCTTT.

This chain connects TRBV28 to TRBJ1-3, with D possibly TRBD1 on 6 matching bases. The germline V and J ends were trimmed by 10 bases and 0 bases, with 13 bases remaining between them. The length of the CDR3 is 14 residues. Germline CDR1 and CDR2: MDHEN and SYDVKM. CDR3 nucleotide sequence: TGTGCCACCACTAACAGGGACTCTGGAAACACCATATATTTT. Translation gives CATTNRDSGNTIYF.

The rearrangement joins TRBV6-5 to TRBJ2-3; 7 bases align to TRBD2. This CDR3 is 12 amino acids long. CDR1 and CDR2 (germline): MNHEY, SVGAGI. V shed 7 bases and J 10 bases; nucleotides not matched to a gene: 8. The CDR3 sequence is CASNRPAGSQYF. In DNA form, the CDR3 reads TGTGCCAGCAACAGACCAGCGGGGTCGCAGTATTTT.

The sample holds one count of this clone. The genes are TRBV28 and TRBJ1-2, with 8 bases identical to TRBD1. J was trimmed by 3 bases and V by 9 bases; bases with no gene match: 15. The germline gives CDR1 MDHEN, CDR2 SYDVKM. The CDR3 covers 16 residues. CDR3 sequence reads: CASKTGTGVTDYGYTF. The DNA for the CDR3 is TGTGCCAGTAAAACCGGGACAGGAGTAACAGACTATGGCTACACCTTC.

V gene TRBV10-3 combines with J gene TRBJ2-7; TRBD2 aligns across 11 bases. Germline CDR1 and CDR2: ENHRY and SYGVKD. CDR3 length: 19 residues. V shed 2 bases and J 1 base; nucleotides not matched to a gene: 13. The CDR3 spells CAISERGLAGLVRSYEQYF. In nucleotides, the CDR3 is TGTGCCATCAGTGAGCGTGGACTAGCGGGTCTTGTAAGGTCCTACGAGCAGTACTTC.

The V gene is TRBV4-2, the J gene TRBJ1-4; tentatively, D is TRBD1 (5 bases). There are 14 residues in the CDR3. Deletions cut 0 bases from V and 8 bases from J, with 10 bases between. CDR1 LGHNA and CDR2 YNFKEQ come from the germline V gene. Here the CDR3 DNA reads TGTGCCAGCAGCCAAGATTTCAAGGGGGAAAAACTGTTTTTT. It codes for CASSQDFKGEKLFF.

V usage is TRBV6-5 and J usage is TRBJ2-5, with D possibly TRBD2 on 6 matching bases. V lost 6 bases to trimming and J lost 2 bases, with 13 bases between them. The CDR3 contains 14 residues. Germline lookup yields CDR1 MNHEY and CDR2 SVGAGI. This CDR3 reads CASSGRMGQETQYF. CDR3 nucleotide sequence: TGTGCCAGCAGCGGGAGAATGGGTCAAGAGACCCAGTACTTC.

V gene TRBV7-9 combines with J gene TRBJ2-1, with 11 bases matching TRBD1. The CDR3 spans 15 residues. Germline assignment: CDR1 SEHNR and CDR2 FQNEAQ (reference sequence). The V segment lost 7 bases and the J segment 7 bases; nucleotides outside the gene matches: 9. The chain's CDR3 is CASTQPGQGDNEQFF. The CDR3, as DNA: TGTGCCAGCACCCAACCGGGACAGGGGGATAATGAGCAGTTCTTC. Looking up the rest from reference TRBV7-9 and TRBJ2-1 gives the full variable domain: DTGVSQNPRHKITKRGQNVTFRCDPISEHNRLYWYRQTLGQGPEFLTYFQNEAQLEKSRLLSDRFSAERPKGSFSTLEIQRTEQGDSAMYLCASTQPGQGDNEQFFGPGTRLTVL.

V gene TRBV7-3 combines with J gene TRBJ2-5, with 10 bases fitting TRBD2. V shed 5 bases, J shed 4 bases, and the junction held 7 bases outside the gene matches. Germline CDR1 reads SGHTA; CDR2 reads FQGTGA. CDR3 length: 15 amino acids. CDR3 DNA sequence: TGTGCCAGCAGCCCTAGCGGGAGCGGGTCAGAGACCCAGTACTTC. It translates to CASSPSGSGSETQYF.

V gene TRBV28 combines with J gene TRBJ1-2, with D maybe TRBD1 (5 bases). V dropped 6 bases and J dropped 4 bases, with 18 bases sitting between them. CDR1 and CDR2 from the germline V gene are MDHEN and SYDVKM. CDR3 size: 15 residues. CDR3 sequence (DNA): TGTGCCAGCAGCCCCCGAAGGGGAGATGCCTATGGCTACACCTTC. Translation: CASSPRRGDAYGYTF.

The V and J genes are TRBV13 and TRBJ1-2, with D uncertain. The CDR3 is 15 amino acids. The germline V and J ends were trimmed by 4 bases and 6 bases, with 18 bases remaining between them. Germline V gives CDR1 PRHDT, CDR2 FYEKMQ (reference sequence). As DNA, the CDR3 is TGTGCCAGCAGCTCCTTAGGAGTCGTCACTAATGGCTACACCTTC. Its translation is CASSSLGVVTNGYTF.

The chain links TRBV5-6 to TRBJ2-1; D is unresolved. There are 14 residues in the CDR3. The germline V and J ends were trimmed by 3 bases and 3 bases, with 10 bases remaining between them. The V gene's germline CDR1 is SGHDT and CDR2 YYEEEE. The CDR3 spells CASSYPSDYNEQFF. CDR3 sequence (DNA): TGTGCCAGCAGCTATCCCTCGGACTACAATGAGCAGTTCTTC. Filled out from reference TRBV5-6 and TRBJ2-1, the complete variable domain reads DAGVTQSPTHLIKTRGQQVTLRCSPKSGHDTVSWYQQALGQGPQFIFQYYEEEERQRGNFPDRFSGHQFPNYSSELNVNALLLGDSALYLCASSYPSDYNEQFFGPGTRLTVL.

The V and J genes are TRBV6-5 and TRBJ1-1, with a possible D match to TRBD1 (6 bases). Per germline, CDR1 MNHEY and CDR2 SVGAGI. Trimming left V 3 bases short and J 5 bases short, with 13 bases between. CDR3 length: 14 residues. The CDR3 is CASSYYTGNTEAFF. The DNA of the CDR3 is TGTGCCAGCAGTTATTACACAGGGAATACTGAAGCTTTCTTT.

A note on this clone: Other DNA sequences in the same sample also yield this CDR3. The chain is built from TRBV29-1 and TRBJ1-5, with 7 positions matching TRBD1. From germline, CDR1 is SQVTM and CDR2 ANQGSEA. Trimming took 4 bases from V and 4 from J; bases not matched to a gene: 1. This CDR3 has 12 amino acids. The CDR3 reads CSVGTGNQPQHF. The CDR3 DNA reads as TGCAGCGTTGGGACAGGAAATCAGCCCCAGCATTTT. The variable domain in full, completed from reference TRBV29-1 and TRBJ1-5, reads SAVISQKPSRDICQRGTSLTIQCQVDSQVTMMFWYRQQPGQSLTLIATANQGSEATYESGFVIDKFPISRPNLTFSTLTVSNMSPEDSSIYLCSVGTGNQPQHFGDGTRLSIL.

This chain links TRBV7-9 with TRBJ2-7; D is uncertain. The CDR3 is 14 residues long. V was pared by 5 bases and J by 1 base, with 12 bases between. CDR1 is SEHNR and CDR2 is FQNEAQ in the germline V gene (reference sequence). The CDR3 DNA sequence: TGTGCCAGCAGCCCGGAGACGGCTTCCTACGAGCAGTACTTC. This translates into CASSPETASYEQYF.

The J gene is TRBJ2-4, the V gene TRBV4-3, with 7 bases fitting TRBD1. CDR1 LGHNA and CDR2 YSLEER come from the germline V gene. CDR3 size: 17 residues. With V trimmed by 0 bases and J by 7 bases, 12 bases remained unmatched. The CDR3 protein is CASSQDLPGTEGNIQYF. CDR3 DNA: TGCGCCAGCAGCCAAGATCTCCCCGGGACAGAGGGGAACATTCAGTACTTC.

The CDR3 loop reads CASSATGGVGETQYF. The CDR3 region has the DNA TGTGCCAGCAGCGCGACAGGGGGTGTGGGGGAGACCCAGTACTTC. The J gene is TRBJ2-5, the V gene TRBV9; TRBD1 matches at 9 bases. Germline CDR1 reads SGDLS; CDR2 reads YYNGEE. Trimming cost V 3 bases and J 5 bases; bases outside gene matches: 8. The CDR3 has 15 residues.

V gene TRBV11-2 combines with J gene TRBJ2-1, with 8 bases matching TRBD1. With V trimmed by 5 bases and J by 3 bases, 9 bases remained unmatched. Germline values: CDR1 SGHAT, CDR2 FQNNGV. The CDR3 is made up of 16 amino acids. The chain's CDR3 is CASSRSDGQGYNEQFF. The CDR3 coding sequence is TGTGCCAGCAGCCGCTCCGATGGACAGGGCTACAATGAGCAGTTCTTC.

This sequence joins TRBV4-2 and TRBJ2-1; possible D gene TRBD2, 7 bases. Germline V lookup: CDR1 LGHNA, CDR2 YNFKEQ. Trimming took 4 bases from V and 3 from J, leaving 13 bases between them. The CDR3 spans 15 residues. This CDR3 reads CASSLDGGLYNEQFF. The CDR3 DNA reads TGTGCCAGCAGCCTCGACGGGGGGCTCTACAATGAGCAGTTCTTC.

The CDR3 coding sequence is TGTGCCATCAGTGAGGTCACTAGCGGGTCGAATGAGCAGTTCTTC. Its translation is CAISEVTSGSNEQFF. This chain uses TRBV10-3 with TRBJ2-1; 9 nucleotides align to TRBD2. The germline V gene encodes CDR1 ENHRY and CDR2 SYGVKD. The CDR3 has 15 amino acids. With 2 bases clipped from V and 7 bases from J, the junction kept 6 bases outside the gene matches.